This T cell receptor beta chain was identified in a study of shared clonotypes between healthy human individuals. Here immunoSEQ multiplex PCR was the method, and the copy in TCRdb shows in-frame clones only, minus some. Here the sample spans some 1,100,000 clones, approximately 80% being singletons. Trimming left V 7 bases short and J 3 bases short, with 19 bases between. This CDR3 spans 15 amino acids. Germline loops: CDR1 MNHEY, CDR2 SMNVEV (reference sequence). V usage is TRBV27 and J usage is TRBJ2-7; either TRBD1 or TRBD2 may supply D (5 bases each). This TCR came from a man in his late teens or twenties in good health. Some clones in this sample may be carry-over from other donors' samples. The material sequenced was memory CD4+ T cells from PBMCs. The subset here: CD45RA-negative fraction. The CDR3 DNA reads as TGTGCCAGCAAACATCGGTCGCCAGGGAGCTACGAGCAGTACTTC. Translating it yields CASKHRSPGSYEQYF.